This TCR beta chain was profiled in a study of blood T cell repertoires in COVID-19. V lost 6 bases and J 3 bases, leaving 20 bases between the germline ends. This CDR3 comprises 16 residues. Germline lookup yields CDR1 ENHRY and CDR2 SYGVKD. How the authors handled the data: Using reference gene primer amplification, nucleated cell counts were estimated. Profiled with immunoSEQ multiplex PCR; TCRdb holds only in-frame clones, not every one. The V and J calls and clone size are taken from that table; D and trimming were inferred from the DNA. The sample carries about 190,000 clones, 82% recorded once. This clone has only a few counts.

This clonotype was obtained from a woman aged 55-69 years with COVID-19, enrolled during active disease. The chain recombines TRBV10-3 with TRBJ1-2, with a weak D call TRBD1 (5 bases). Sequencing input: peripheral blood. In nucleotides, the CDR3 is TGTGCCATCAGAGGACCTCCTGGACCGGGGGACTATGGCTACACCTTC. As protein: CAIRGPPGPGDYGYTF.